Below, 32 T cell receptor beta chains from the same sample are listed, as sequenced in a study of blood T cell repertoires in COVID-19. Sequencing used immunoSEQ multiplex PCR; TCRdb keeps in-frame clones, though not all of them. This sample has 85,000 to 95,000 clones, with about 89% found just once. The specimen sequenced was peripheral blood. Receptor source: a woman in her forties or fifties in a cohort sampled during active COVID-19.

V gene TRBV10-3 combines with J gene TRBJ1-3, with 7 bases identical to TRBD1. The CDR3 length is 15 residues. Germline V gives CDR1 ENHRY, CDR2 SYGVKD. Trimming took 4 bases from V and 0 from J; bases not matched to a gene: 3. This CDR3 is CAISGQGSSGNTIYF. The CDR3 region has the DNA TGTGCCATCAGTGGACAGGGATCCTCTGGAAACACCATATATTTT.

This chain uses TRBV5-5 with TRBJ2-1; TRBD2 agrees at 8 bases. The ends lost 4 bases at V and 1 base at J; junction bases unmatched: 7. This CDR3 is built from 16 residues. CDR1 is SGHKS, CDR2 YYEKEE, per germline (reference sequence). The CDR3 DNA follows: TGTGCCAGCAGCGTCGGGCTAGCGGGTTCCTACAATGAGCAGTTCTTC. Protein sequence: CASSVGLAGSYNEQFF.

The CDR3 region is CASSPGYYEQYF. The DNA for the CDR3 is TGTGCCAGCAGCCCAGGTTACTACGAGCAGTACTTC. J is TRBJ2-7 and V is TRBV12-3 or TRBV12-4; D uncertain. V was shortened by 6 bases and J by 3 bases, with 9 bases between the two germline ends. This CDR3 has 12 residues.

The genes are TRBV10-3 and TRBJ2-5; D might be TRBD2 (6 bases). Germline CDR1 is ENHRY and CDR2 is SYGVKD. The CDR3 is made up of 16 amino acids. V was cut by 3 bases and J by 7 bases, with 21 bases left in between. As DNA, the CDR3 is TGTGCCATCAGTGAACCTACCGGCCGCGGAGGGGCGACCCAGTACTTC. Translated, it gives CAISEPTGRGGATQYF.

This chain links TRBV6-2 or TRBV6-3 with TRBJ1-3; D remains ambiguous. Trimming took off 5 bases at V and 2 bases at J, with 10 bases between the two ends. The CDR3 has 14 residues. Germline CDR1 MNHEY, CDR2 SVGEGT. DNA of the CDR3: TGTGCCAGCAGTCAACCGGGGACTGGAAACACCATATATTTT. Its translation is CASSQPGTGNTIYF.

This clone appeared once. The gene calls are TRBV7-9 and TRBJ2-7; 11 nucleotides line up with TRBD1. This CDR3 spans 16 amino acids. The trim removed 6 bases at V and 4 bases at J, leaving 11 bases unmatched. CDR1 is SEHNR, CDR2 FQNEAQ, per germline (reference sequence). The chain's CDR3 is CASRPQADRGQYEQYF. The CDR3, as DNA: TGTGCCAGCAGGCCTCAGGCGGACAGGGGGCAGTACGAGCAGTACTTC. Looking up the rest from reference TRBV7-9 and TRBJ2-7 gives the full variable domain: DTGVSQNPRHKITKRGQNVTFRCDPISEHNRLYWYRQTLGQGPEFLTYFQNEAQLEKSRLLSDRFSAERPKGSFSTLEIQRTEQGDSAMYLCASRPQADRGQYEQYFGPGTRLTVT.

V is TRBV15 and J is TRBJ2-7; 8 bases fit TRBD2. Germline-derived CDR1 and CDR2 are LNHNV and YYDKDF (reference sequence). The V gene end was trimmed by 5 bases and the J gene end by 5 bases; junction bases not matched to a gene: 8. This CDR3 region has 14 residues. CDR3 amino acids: CATSRSGSYHEQYF. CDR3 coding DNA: TGTGCCACCAGCCGGAGCGGGAGTTACCACGAGCAGTACTTC.

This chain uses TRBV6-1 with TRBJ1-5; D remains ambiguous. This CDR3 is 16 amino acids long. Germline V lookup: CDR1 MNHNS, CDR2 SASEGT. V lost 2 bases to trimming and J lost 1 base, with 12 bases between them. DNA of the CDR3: TGTGCCAGCAGTGAAAAGTCAGGTTGGAGCAATCAGCCCCAGCATTTT. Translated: CASSEKSGWSNQPQHF.

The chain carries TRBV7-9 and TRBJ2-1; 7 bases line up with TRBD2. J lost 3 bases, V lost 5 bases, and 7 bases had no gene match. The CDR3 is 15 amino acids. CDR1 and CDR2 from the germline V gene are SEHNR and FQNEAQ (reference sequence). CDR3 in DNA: TGTGCCAGCAGCCCCGGGTCGGGGGGCTACAATGAGCAGTTCTTC. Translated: CASSPGSGGYNEQFF.

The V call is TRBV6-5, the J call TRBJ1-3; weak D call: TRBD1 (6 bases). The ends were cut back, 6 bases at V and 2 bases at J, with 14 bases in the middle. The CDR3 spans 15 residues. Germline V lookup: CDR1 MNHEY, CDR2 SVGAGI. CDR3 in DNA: TGTGCCAGCAGGGACAGACAGATCGCTGGAAACACCATATATTTT. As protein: CASRDRQIAGNTIYF.

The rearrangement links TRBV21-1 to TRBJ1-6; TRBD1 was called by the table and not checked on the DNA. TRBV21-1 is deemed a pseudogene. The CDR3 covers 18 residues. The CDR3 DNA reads TGTGCCAGCAGCAAAGTTAGCGATATGGGGACAGTAGTGTCACCCCTCCACTTT. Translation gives CASSKVSDMGTVVSPLHF.

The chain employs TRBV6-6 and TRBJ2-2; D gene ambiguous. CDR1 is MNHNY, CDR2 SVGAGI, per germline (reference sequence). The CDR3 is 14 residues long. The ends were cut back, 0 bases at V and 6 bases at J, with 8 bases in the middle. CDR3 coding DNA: TGTGCCAGCAGTTACTCGGGCTATCCCGGGGAGCTGTTTTTT. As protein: CASSYSGYPGELFF.

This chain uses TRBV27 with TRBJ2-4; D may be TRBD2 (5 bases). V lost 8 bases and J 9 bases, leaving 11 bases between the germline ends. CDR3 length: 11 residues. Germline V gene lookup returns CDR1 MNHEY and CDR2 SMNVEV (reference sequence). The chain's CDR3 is CASRLGVIQYF. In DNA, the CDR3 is TGTGCCAGCCGCCTCGGGGTCATTCAGTACTTC.

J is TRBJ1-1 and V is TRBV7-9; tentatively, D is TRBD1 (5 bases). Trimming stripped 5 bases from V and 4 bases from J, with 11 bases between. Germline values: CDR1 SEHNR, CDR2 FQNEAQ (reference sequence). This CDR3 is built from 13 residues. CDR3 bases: TGTGCCAGCAGCCCTGACAGCTTCACTGAAGCTTTCTTT. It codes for CASSPDSFTEAFF.

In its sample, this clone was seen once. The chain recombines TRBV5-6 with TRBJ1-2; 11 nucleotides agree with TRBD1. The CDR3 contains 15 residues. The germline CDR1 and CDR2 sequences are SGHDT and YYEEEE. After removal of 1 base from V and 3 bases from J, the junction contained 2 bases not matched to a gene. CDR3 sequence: CASSLPGQGDYGYTF. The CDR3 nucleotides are TGTGCCAGCAGCTTGCCGGGACAGGGGGACTATGGCTACACCTTC.

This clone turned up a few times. DNA of the CDR3: TGTGCCAGCACATCCCGGGGCGGGAGGTTCGAGCAGTACTTC. Amino acid sequence: CASTSRGGRFEQYF. The rearrangement joins TRBV28 to TRBJ2-7; 8 bases agree with TRBD2. The CDR3 has 14 residues. The germline V gene has CDR1 MDHEN and CDR2 SYDVKM. Trimming cost V 7 bases and J 6 bases; bases outside gene matches: 11.

The CDR3 DNA sequence: TGTGCCACGGGCTCCTTCCGGACAGACTCTGGGGCCAACGTCCTGACTTTC. Its translation: CATGSFRTDSGANVLTF. J is TRBJ2-6 and V is TRBV24-1, with TRBD1 as a possible D gene (6 bases). V lost 10 bases and J 0 bases, leaving 18 bases between the germline ends. CDR3 length: 17 amino acids. Germline lookup yields CDR1 KGHDR and CDR2 SFDVKD.

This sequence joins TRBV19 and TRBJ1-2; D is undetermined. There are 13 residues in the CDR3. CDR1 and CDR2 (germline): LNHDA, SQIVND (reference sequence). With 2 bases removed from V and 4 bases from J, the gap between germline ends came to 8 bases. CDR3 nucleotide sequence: TGTGCCAGTAGTATATCGGGAATCTATGGCTACACCTTC. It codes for CASSISGIYGYTF. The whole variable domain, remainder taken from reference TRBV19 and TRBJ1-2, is DGGITQSPKYLFRKEGQNVTLSCEQNLNHDAMYWYRQDPGQGLRLIYYSQIVNDFQKGDIAEGYSVSREKKESFPLTVTSAQKNPTAFYLCASSISGIYGYTFGSGTRLTVV.

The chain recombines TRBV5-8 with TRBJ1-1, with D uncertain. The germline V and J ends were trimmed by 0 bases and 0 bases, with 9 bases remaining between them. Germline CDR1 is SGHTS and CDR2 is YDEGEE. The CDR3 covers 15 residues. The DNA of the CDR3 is TGTGCCAGCAGCTTGGTGGCCAGGATGAACACTGAAGCTTTCTTT. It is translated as CASSLVARMNTEAFF.

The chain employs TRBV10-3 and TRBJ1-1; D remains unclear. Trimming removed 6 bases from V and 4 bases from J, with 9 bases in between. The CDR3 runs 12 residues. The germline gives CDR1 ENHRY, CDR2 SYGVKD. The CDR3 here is CAIRTEGTEAFF. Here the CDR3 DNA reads TGTGCCATCAGAACGGAGGGCACTGAAGCTTTCTTT.

Here the CDR3 reads CASSPAGNQPQHF. CDR3 in DNA: TGTGCCAGCTCCCCCGCCGGGAATCAGCCCCAGCATTTT. The chain is built from TRBV18 and TRBJ1-5; unclear D gene. This CDR3 contains 13 residues. Germline-derived CDR1 and CDR2 are KGHSH and LQKENI. V lost 6 bases and J lost 4, with 10 bases in between. The variable domain in full, with the rest retrieved from reference TRBV18 and TRBJ1-5, is NAGVMQNPRHLVRRRGQEARLRCSPMKGHSHVYWYRQLPEEGLKFMVYLQKENIIDESGMPKERFSAEFPKEGPSILRIQQVVRGDSAAYFCASSPAGNQPQHFGDGTRLSIL.

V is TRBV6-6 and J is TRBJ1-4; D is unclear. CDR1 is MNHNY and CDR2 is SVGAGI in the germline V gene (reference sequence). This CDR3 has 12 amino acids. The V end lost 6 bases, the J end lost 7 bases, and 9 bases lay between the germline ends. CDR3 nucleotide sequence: TGTGCCAGCAGCGTCATTAGTGAAAAACTGTTTTTT. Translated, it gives CASSVISEKLFF.

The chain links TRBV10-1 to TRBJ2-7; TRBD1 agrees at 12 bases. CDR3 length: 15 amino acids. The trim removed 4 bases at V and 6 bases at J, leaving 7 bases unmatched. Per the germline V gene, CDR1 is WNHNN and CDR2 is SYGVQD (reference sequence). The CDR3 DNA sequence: TGCGCCAGCAGTGGGGAGGGACAGGGGGCTTCCGAGCAGTACTTC. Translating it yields CASSGEGQGASEQYF.

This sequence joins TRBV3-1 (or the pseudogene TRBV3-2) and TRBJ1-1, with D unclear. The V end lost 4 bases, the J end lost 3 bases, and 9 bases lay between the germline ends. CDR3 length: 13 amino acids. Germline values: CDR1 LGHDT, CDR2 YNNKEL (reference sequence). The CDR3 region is CASSLNPDTEAFF. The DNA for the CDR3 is TGTGCCAGCAGCCTAAATCCGGACACTGAAGCTTTCTTT.

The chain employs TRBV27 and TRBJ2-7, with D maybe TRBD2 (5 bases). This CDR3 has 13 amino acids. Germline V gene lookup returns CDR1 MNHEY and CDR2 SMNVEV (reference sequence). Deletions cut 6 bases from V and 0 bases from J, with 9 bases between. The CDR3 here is CASRHAGSYEQYF. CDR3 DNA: TGTGCCAGCAGGCACGCGGGCTCCTACGAGCAGTACTTC.

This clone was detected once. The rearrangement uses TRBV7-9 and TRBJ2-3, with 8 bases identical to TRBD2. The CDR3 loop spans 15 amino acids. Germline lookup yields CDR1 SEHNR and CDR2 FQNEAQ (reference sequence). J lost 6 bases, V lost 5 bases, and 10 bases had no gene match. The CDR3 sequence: CASSPSGGSHDTQYF. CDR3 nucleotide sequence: TGTGCCAGCAGCCCCTCGGGAGGGTCACATGATACGCAGTATTTT.

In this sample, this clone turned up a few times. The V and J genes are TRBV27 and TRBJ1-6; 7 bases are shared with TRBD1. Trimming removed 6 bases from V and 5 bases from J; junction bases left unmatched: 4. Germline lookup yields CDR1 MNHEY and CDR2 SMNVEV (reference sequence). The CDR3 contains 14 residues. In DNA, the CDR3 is TGTGCCAGCAGGCCAGGGGGGAATAATTCACCCCTCCACTTT. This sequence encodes CASRPGGNNSPLHF.

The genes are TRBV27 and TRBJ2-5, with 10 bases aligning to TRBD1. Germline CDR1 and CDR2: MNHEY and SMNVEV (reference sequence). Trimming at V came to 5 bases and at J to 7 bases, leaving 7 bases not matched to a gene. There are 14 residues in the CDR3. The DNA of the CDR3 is TGTGCCAGCAGTCCCCGGACAGGGGGGGTGACCCAGTACTTC. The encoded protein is CASSPRTGGVTQYF.

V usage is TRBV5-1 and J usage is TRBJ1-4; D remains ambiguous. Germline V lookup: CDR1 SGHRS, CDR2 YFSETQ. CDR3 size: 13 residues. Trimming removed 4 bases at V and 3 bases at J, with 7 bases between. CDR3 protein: CASSALANEKLFF. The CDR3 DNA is TGCGCCAGCAGCGCACTAGCTAATGAAAAACTGTTTTTT.

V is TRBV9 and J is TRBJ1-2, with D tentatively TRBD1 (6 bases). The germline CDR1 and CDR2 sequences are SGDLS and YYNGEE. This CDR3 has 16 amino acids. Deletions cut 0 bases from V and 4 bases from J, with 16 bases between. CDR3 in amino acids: CASSVEAGLQGYGYTF. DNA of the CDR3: TGTGCCAGCAGCGTAGAGGCCGGTTTACAGGGCTATGGCTACACCTTC.

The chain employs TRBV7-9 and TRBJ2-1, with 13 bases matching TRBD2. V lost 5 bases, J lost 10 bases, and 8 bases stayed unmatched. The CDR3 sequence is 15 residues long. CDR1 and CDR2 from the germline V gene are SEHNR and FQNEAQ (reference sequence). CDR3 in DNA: TGTGCCAGCAGCATTAGACTAGCGGGAGGCCCAGAGCAGTTCTTC. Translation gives CASSIRLAGGPEQFF.

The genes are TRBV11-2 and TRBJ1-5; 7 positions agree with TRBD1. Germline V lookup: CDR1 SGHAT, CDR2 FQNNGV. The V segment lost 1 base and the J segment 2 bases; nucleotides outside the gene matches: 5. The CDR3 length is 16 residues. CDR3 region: CASSLGYRGGNQPQHF. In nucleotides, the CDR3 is TGTGCCAGCAGCTTAGGATACAGGGGAGGCAATCAGCCCCAGCATTTT.